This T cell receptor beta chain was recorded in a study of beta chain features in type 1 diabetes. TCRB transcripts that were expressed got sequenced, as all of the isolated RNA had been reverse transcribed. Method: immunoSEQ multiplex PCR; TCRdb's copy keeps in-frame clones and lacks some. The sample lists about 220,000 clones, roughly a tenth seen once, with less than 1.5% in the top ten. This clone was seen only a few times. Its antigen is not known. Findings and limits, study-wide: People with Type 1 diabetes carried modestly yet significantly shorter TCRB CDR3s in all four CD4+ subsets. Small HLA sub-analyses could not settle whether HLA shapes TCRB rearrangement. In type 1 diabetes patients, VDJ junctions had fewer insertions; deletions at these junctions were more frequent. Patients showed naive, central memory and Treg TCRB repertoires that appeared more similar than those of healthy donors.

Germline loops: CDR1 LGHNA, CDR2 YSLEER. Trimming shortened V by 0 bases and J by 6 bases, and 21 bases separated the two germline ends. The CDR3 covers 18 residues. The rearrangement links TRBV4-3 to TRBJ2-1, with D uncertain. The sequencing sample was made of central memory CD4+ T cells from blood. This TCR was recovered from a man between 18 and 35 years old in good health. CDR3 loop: CASSQEQLGISLGNEQFF. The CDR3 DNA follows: TGCGCCAGCAGCCAAGAACAACTTGGAATTAGTTTGGGCAATGAGCAGTTCTTC.